A selection of T cell receptor beta chains follows, all from one sample in a study of blood T cell repertoires in COVID-19. Using immunoSEQ multiplex PCR, the repertoire was profiled, and TCRdb retains in-frame clones only, with some absent. Altogether under 350,000 clones are present, approximately 86% being singletons, with the ten largest covering 1.3%. Sequencing input: peripheral blood. The origin of the receptors is a man aged 65 to 79 with acute or convalescent COVID-19. The CDR3 runs from the conserved cysteine through the conserved F or W. The order of the fields is clone size, CDR3 length, J gene, V gene, D gene, CDR3 DNA, CDR3 protein. The D gene is left open where the match is weak. Clone size appears in some rows only: once, few, many, or a class for an expanded clone.

abundance: .
len: 17
j_gene: TRBJ1-5
v_gene: TRBV5-1
d_gene: TRBD1
CDR3nt: TGCGCCAGCAGCTTGGGTATTCCGGGACAGTCCTATCGGCCCCAGCATTTT
CDR3aa: CASSLGIPGQSYRPQHF

abundance: .
len: 14
j_gene: TRBJ1-5
v_gene: TRBV9
d_gene: .
CDR3nt: TGTGCCAGCAGCGTAGAAGGGGGAGATCAGCCCCAGCATTTT
CDR3aa: CASSVEGGDQPQHF

abundance: .
len: 15
j_gene: TRBJ2-3
v_gene: TRBV5-3
d_gene: TRBD2
CDR3nt: TGTGCCAGAAGCTTAGGTAGCGGGGGTACAGATACGCAGTATTTT
CDR3aa: CARSLGSGGTDTQYF

abundance: .
len: 15
j_gene: TRBJ1-6
v_gene: TRBV7-9
d_gene: TRBD1
CDR3nt: TGTGCCAGCAGCTTAACGGGACAGAGAAGTTCACCCCTCCACTTT
CDR3aa: CASSLTGQRSSPLHF

abundance: .
len: 16
j_gene: TRBJ1-1
v_gene: TRBV4-2
d_gene: TRBD1
CDR3nt: TGTGCCAGCAGCCAAGATAAGAACAGGGGGAACACTGAAGCTTTCTTT
CDR3aa: CASSQDKNRGNTEAFF

abundance: .
len: 14
j_gene: TRBJ2-5
v_gene: TRBV9
d_gene: .
CDR3nt: TGTGCCAGCAGCACCTTTCCGGCGGGAGAGACCCAGTACTTC
CDR3aa: CASSTFPAGETQYF

abundance: .
len: 13
j_gene: TRBJ1-5
v_gene: TRBV27
d_gene: .
CDR3nt: TGTGCCAGCAGCCGGGATCCAGGTCAGCCCCAGCATTTT
CDR3aa: CASSRDPGQPQHF

abundance: .
len: 14
j_gene: TRBJ2-7
v_gene: TRBV7-2
d_gene: .
CDR3nt: TGTGCCAGCAGCTTACTAGCGTCCTCCTACGAGCAGTACTTC
CDR3aa: CASSLLASSYEQYF

abundance: .
len: 15
j_gene: TRBJ2-7
v_gene: TRBV5-1
d_gene: .
CDR3nt: TGCGCCAGCAGCTGGGGGCTAGCGGACCACTACGAGCAGTACTTC
CDR3aa: CASSWGLADHYEQYF

abundance: once
len: 16
j_gene: TRBJ2-2
v_gene: TRBV5-1
d_gene: TRBD1
CDR3nt: TGCGCCAGCACATGGCAGGGGGACCTAGGTACCGGGGAGCTGTTTTTT
CDR3aa: CASTWQGDLGTGELFF

abundance: .
len: 13
j_gene: TRBJ2-1
v_gene: TRBV7-9
d_gene: .
CDR3nt: TGTGCCAGCAGCTTGCAGGGCCAGGGTGAGCAGTTCTTC
CDR3aa: CASSLQGQGEQFF

abundance: few
len: 17
j_gene: TRBJ2-7
v_gene: TRBV5-5
d_gene: TRBD1
CDR3nt: TGTGCCAGCAGCTTGGCCCCGGGGGGACAGGGTTTGTCGGTGCAGTACTTC
CDR3aa: CASSLAPGGQGLSVQYF

abundance: .
len: 16
j_gene: TRBJ2-5
v_gene: TRBV7-2
d_gene: TRBD2
CDR3nt: TGTGCCAGCAGGTTAGGGGCTAGCGGCCACCAAGAGACCCAGTACTTC
CDR3aa: CASRLGASGHQETQYF

abundance: many
len: 16
j_gene: TRBJ1-5
v_gene: TRBV19
d_gene: TRBD1
CDR3nt: TGTGCCAGTAGTTCTCCGGGACAGGGGGCGTTACAGCCCCAGCATTTT
CDR3aa: CASSSPGQGALQPQHF

abundance: .
len: 14
j_gene: TRBJ2-1
v_gene: TRBV6-5
d_gene: TRBD2
CDR3nt: TGTGCCAGCAGCCAAGGACTAGCCGGCTATGAGCAGTTCTTC
CDR3aa: CASSQGLAGYEQFF

abundance: .
len: 15
j_gene: TRBJ2-3
v_gene: TRBV6-5
d_gene: .
CDR3nt: TGTGCCAGCAGTTACTCGCAGGGCAGCACAGATACGCAGTATTTT
CDR3aa: CASSYSQGSTDTQYF

abundance: .
len: 12
j_gene: TRBJ1-2
v_gene: TRBV4-3
d_gene: .
CDR3nt: TGCGCCAGCAGCCAAGTCGGCTATGGCTACACCTTC
CDR3aa: CASSQVGYGYTF